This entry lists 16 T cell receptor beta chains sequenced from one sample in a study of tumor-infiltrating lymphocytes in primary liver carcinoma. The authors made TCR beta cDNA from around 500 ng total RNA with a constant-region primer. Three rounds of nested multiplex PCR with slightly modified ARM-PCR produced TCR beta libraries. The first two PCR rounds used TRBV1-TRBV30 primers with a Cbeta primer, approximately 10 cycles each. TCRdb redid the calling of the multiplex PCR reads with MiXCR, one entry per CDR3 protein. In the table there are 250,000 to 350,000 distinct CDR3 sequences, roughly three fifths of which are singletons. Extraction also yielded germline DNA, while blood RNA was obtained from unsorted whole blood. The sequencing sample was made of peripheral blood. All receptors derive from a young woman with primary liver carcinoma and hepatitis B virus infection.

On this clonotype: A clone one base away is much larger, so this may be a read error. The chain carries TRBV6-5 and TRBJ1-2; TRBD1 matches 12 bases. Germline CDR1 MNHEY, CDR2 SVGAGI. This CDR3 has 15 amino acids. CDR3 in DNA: TGTGCCAGCAGCCCGACCGGGACAGGGGGCTATGGCTACGCCTTC. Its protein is CASSPTGTGGYGYAF.

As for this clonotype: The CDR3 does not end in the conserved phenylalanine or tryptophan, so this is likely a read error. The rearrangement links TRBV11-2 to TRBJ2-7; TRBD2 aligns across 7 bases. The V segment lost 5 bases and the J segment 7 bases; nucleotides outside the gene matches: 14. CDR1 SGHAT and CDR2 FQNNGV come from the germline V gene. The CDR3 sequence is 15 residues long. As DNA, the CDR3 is TGTGCCAGCAGCCGTCAGGCGGGAGCAGAATATGAGCAGTACTTA. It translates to CASSRQAGAEYEQYL.

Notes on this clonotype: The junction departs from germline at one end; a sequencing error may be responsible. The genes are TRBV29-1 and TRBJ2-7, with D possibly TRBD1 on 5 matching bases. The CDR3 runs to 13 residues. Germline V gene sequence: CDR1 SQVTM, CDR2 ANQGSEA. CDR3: CSAEVYQGCEQYF. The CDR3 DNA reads TGCAGCGCTGAAGTTTACCAGGGCTGCGAGCAGTACTTC.

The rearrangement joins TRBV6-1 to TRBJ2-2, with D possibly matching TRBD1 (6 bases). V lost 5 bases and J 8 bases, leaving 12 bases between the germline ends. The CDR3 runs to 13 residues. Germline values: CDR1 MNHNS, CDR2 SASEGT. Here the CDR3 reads CASSSLRGGELFF. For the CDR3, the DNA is TGTGCCAGCAGTAGCCTCAGGGGAGGGGAGCTGTTTTTT.

CDR3 nucleotides: TGCAGCGTTGAAGAAACTCTTCGGTCCGCCCTTTGGGAGCAGTACTTC. It encodes CSVEETLRSALWEQYF. The gene calls are TRBV29-1 and TRBJ2-7; D unresolved. The CDR3 length is 16 residues. V gave up 0 bases and J gave up 7 bases, with 22 bases separating them. CDR1 and CDR2 (germline): SQVTM, ANQGSEA.

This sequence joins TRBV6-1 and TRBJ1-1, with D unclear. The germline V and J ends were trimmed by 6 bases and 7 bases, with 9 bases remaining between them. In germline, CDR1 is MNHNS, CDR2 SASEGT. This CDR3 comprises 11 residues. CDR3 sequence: CASRRSIEAFF. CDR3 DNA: TGTGCCAGCAGGAGATCCATTGAAGCTTTCTTT.

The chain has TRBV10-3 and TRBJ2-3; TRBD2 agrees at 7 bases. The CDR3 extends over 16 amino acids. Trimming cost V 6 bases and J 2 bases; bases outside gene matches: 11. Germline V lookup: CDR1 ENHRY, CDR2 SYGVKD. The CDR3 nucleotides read TGTGCCATCAGGACTTTTGGACTAGGAAACACAGATACGCAGTATTTT. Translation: CAIRTFGLGNTDTQYF.

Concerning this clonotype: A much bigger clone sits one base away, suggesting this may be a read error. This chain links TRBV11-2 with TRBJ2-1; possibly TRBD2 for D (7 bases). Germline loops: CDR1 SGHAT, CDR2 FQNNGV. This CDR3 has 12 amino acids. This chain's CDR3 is CVSSPGGGEPFF. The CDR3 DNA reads TGTGTCAGCAGTCCCGGAGGGGGGGAGCCGTTCTTC.

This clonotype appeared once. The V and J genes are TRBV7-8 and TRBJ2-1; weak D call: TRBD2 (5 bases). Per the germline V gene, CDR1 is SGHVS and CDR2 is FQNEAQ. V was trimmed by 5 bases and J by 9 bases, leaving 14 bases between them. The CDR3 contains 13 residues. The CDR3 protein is CASSVKVGSEQFF. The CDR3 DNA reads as TGTGCCAGCAGCGTTAAGGTGGGGAGTGAGCAGTTCTTC.

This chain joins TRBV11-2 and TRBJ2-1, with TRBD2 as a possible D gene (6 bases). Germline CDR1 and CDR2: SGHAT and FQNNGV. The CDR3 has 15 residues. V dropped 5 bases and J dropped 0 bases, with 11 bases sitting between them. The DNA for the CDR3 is TGTGCCAGCAGCATGGCGGGAAACTCCTACAATGAGCAGTTCTTC. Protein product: CASSMAGNSYNEQFF.

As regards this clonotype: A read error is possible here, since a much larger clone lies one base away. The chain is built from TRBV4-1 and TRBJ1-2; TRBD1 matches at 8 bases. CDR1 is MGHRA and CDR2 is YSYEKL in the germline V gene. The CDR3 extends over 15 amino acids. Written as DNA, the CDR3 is TGCGCCAGCAGCCAATCCGGGACAGGCGACTATGCCTACACCTTC. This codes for CASSQSGTGDYAYTF.

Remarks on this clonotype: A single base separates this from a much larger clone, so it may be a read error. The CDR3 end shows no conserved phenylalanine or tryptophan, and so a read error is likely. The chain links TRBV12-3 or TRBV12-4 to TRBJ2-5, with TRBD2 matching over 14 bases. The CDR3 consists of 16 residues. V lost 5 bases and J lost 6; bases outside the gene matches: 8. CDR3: CASSPSGLAGEKTQYI. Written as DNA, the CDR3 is TGTGCCAGCAGTCCTTCGGGACTAGCGGGAGAAAAGACCCAGTACATC.

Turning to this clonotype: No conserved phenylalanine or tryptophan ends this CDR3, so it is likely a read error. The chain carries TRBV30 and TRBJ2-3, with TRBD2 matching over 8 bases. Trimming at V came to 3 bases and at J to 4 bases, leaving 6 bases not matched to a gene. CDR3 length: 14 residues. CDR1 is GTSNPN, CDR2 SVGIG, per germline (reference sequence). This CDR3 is CAWSRHGGADTQYL. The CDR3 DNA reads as TGTGCCTGGAGCCGACACGGGGGGGCAGATACGCAGTATTTG.

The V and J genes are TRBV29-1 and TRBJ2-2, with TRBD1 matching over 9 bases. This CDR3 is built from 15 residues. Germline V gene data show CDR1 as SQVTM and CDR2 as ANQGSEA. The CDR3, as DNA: TGCAGTGTCCCCCCGGGACAGGGGAACACCGGGGAGCTGTTTTTT. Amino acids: CSVPPGQGNTGELFF.

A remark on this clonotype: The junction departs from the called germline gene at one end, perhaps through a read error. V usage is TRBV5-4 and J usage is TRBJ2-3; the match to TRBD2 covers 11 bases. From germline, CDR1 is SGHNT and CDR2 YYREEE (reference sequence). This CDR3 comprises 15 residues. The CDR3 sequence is CDSSLRGLAEDTQYF. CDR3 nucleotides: TGTGACAGCAGCTTGAGGGGACTAGCGGAAGATACGCAGTATTTT. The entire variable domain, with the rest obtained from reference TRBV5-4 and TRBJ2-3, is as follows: ETGVTQSPTHLIKTRGQQVTLRCSSQSGHNTVSWYQQALGQGPQFIFQYYREEENGRGNFPPRFSGLQFPNYSSELNVNALELDDSALYLCDSSLRGLAEDTQYFGPGTRLTVL.

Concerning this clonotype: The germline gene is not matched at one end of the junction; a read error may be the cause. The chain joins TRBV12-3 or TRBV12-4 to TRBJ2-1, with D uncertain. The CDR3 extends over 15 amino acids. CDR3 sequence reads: CASSFTQSQNNEQSF. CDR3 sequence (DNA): TGTGCCAGCAGTTTCACGCAGTCACAGAACAATGAGCAGTCCTTC.